This is a list of T cell receptor beta chains from one sample in a study of blood T cell repertoires in COVID-19. The assay was immunoSEQ multiplex PCR, and TCRdb's table has in-frame clones only and misses some. The repertoire holds about 210,000 clones, with about 79% as singletons. Source material: peripheral blood. The receptors shown here come from a man between 35 and 55 years old who had recovered from COVID-19. Both conserved end residues are part of each CDR3. Each record gives: V gene, J gene, clone size, D gene, CDR3 protein, CDR3 DNA. D genes are given only for firm matches. Expanded clones get a size class; other rows say once, few or many, or leave the size out.

TRBV2,TRBJ2-7,few,TRBD2,CASKGGILDEQYF,TGTGCCAGCAAGGGAGGGATCTTAGACGAGCAGTACTTC
TRBV5-4,TRBJ1-5,NA,TRBD1,CASSFQGAEQPQHF,TGTGCCAGCAGCTTTCAGGGGGCCGAGCAGCCCCAGCATTTT
TRBV5-1,TRBJ2-7,NA,NA,CASSFNIVYEQYF,TGCGCCAGCAGCTTTAATATCGTATACGAGCAGTACTTC
TRBV5-4,TRBJ2-2,NA,NA,CASSLETGGVSGELFF,TGTGCCAGCAGCTTGGAGACAGGTGGGGTATCCGGGGAGCTGTTTTTT
TRBV21-1,TRBJ2-1,few,NA,CASSKLLTSSDTGSPNEQFF,TGTGCCAGCAGCAAACTTTTGACGTCATCGGACACCGGGAGTCCGAATGAGCAGTTCTTC
TRBV27,TRBJ2-5,NA,NA,CASSQERFRETQYF,TGTGCCAGCAGCCAGGAACGATTCCGGGAGACCCAGTACTTC
TRBV7-2,TRBJ1-3,NA,TRBD1,CASSLYGQGSGNTIYF,TGTGCCAGCAGCTTATACGGACAGGGCTCTGGAAACACCATATATTTT
TRBV6-1,TRBJ2-3,NA,TRBD2,CAGKREGADTQYF,TGTGCTGGAAAGCGGGAGGGTGCAGATACGCAGTATTTT
TRBV3-1/TRBV3-2,TRBJ2-3,NA,TRBD2,CASSQDIGRASGTIDTQYF,TGTGCCAGCAGCCAAGATATCGGGCGGGCTAGCGGGACGATAGATACGCAGTATTTT
TRBV11-2,TRBJ2-7,NA,NA,CASSTGVGGYEQYF,TGTGCCAGCAGTACAGGGGTGGGGGGCTACGAGCAGTACTTC
TRBV4-1,TRBJ2-3,NA,TRBD2,CASSHPLAEDSTDTQYF,TGCGCCAGCAGCCACCCACTAGCGGAGGATAGCACAGATACGCAGTATTTT
TRBV18,TRBJ2-2,NA,NA,CASSPERSPNTGELFF,TGTGCCAGCTCACCCGAACGGAGCCCGAACACCGGGGAGCTGTTTTTT
TRBV11-2,TRBJ2-5,NA,NA,CASSFVGTPGDQYF,TGTGCCAGCAGCTTCGTCGGGACCCCGGGGGACCAGTACTTC
TRBV12-3/TRBV12-4,TRBJ2-1,NA,TRBD2,CASSPLAGNEQFF,TGTGCCAGCAGTCCACTAGCGGGCAATGAGCAGTTCTTC
TRBV5-8,TRBJ1-6,NA,NA,CASSSSWGGSPLHF,TGTGCCAGCAGCTCTAGCTGGGGAGGCTCACCCCTCCACTTT
TRBV19,TRBJ2-3,NA,NA,CASSTSYFGDTQYF,TGTGCCAGTAGTACAAGCTACTTCGGAGATACGCAGTATTTT
TRBV11-2,TRBJ2-7,NA,TRBD1,CASSPIRTGGYEQYF,TGTGCCAGCAGCCCAATTAGGACAGGGGGCTACGAGCAGTACTTC
TRBV9,TRBJ2-1,NA,TRBD2,CASSVAGGPLNEQFF,TGTGCCAGCAGCGTCGCGGGGGGGCCCTTGAATGAGCAGTTCTTC
TRBV19,TRBJ1-1,NA,TRBD1,CASSSGTGRAFF,TGTGCCAGTAGTTCCGGGACAGGGCGAGCTTTCTTT
TRBV19,TRBJ1-2,NA,NA,CASSIRGQAMLYGYTF,TGTGCCAGTAGTATTCGAGGGCAGGCCATGCTTTATGGCTACACCTTC
TRBV6-2/TRBV6-3,TRBJ1-5,NA,NA,CATSILSNQPQHF,TGTGCCACCAGTATCCTAAGCAATCAGCCCCAGCATTTT
TRBV6-6,TRBJ1-1,NA,TRBD1,CASSYSTGETEAFF,TGTGCCAGCAGCTACTCGACAGGGGAAACTGAAGCTTTCTTT